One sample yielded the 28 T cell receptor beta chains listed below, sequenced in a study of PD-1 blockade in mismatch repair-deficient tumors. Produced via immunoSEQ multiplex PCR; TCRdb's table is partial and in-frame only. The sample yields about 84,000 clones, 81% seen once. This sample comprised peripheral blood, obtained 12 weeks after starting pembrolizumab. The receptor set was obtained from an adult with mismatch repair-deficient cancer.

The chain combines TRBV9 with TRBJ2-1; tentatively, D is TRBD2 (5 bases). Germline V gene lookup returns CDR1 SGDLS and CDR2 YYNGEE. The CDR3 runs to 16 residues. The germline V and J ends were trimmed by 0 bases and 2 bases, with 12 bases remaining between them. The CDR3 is CASSVAGRITYNEQFF. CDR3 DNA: TGTGCCAGCAGCGTAGCGGGAAGAATCACCTACAATGAGCAGTTCTTC.

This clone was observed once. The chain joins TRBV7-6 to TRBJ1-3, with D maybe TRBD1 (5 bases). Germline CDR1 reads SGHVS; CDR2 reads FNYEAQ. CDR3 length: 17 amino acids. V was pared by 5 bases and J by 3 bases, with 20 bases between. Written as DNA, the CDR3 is TGTGCCAGCAGCCTAGGACATGGAGGCAGACGTGGAAACACCATATATTTT. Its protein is CASSLGHGGRRGNTIYF.

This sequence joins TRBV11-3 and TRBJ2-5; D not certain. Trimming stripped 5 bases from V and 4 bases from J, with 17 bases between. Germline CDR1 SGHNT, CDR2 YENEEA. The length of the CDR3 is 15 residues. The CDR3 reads CASSPPGAAGETQYF. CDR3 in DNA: TGTGCCAGCAGCCCTCCAGGAGCAGCAGGAGAGACCCAGTACTTC.

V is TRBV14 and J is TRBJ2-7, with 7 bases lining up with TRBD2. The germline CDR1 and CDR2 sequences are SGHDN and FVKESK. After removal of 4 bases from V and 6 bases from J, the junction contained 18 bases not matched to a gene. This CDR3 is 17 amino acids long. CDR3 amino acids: CASSRTGEGGNSLEQYF. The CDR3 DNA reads TGTGCCAGCAGCCGAACGGGAGAGGGAGGGAACTCTCTCGAGCAGTACTTC.

The CDR3 DNA sequence: TGCGCCAGCAGCCCTTTCCAGGGGGGAGGCTACGAGCAGTACTTC. This gives the protein CASSPFQGGGYEQYF. The rearrangement links TRBV4-1 to TRBJ2-7; D is perhaps TRBD1 (7 bases). The length of the CDR3 is 15 residues. Deletions cut 4 bases from V and 3 bases from J, with 16 bases between. The V gene's germline CDR1 is MGHRA and CDR2 YSYEKL.

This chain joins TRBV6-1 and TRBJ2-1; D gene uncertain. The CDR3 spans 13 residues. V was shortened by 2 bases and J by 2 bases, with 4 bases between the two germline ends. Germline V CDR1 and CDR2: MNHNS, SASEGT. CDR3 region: CASSESAYNEQFF. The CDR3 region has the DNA TGTGCCAGCAGTGAAAGCGCCTACAATGAGCAGTTCTTC.

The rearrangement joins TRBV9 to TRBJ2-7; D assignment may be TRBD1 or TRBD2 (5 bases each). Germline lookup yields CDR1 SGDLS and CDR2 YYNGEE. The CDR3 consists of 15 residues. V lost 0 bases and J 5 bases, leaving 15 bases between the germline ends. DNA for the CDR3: TGTGCCAGCAGCGTAGCCGGGGCTAGTACCAACGAGCAGTACTTC. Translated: CASSVAGASTNEQYF.

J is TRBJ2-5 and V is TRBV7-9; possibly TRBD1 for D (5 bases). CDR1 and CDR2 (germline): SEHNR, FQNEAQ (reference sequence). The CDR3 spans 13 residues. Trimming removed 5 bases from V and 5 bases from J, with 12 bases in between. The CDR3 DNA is TGTGCCAGCAGCGCCACAGGACGCGAGACCCAGTACTTC. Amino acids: CASSATGRETQYF.

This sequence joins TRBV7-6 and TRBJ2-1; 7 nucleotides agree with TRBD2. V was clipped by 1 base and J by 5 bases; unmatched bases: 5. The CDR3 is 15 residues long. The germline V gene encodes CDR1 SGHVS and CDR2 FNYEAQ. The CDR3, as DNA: TGTGCCAGCAGCTTAGGCTCGGGAGGTAACAATGAGCAGTTCTTC. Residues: CASSLGSGGNNEQFF.

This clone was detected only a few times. DNA for the CDR3: TGTGCCAGCATATCAGGGTCTGAAGCTTTCTTT. Amino acid sequence: CASISGSEAFF. The chain has TRBV25-1 and TRBJ1-1, with D possibly being TRBD1 (5 bases). The germline V and J ends were trimmed by 7 bases and 6 bases, with 9 bases remaining between them. This CDR3 contains 11 residues. CDR1 and CDR2 (germline): MGHDK, SYGVNS. Supplemented by reference TRBV25-1 and TRBJ1-1, the full variable domain reads EADIYQTPRYLVIGTGKKITLECSQTMGHDKMYWYQQDPGMELHLIHYSYGVNSTEKGDLSSESTVSRIRTEHFPLTLESARPSHTSQYLCASISGSEAFFGQGTRLTVV.

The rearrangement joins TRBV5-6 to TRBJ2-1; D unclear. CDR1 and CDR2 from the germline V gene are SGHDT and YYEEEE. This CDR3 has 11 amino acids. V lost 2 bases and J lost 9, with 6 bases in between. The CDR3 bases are TGTGCCAGCAGCTTTATCGGTGAGCAGTTCTTC. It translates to CASSFIGEQFF.

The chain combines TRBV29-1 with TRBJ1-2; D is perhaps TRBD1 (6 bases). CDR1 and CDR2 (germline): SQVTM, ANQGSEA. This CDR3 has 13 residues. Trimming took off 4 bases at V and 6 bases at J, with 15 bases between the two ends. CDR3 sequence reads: CSVAGAPPDGYTF. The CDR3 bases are TGCAGCGTTGCAGGGGCCCCACCCGATGGCTACACCTTC.

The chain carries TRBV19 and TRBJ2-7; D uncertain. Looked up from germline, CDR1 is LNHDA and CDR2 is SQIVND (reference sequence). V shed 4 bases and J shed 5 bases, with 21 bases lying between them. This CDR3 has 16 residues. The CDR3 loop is CASSRSYSGRFHEQYF. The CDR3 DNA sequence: TGTGCCAGTAGTAGGAGCTACTCAGGACGGTTCCACGAGCAGTACTTC.

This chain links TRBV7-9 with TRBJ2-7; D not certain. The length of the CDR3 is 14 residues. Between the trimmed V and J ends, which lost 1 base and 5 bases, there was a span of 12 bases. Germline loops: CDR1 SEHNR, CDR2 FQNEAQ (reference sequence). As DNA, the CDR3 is TGTGCCAGCAGCTTAGGGGGTCTAGACAACGAGCAGTACTTC. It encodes CASSLGGLDNEQYF.

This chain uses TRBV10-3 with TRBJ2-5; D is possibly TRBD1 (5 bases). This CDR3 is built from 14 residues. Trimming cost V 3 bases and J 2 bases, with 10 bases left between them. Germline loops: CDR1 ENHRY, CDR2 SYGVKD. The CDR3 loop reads CAISDRQGQETQYF. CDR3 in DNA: TGTGCCATCAGTGATCGGCAGGGACAAGAGACCCAGTACTTC.

CDR3 bases: TGTGCCAGCAGCTTATCAGGGAACAATGAGCAGTTCTTC. This sequence encodes CASSLSGNNEQFF. This rearrangement joins TRBV7-2 to TRBJ2-1; D may be TRBD1 (5 bases). CDR1 and CDR2 (germline): SGHTA, FQGNSA. This CDR3 spans 13 amino acids. V shed 2 bases and J shed 5 bases, with 7 bases lying between them.

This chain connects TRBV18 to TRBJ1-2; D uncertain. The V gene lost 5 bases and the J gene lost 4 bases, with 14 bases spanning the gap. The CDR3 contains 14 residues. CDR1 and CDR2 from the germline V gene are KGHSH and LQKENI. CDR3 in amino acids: CASSDEGSSYGYTF. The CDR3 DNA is TGTGCCAGCTCAGATGAAGGCTCCAGCTATGGCTACACCTTC.

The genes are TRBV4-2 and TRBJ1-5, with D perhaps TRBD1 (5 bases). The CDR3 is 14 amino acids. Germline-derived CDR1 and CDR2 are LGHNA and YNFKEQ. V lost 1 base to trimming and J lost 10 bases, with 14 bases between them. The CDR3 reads CASSQAGSLSPQHF. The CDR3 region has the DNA TGTGCCAGCAGCCAAGCAGGGAGCCTATCCCCCCAGCATTTT.

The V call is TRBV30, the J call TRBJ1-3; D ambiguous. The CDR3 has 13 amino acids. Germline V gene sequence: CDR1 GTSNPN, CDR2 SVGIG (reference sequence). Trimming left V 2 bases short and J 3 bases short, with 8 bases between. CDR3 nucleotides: TGTGCCTGGAGTACGGACGGTGGAAACACCATATATTTT. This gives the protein CAWSTDGGNTIYF.

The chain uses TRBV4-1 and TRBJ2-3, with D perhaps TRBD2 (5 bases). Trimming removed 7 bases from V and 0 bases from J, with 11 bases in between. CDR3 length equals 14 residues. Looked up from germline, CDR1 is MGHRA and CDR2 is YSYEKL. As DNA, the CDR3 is TGCGCCAGCAAAGGCGGACTTAGCACAGATACGCAGTATTTT. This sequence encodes CASKGGLSTDTQYF.

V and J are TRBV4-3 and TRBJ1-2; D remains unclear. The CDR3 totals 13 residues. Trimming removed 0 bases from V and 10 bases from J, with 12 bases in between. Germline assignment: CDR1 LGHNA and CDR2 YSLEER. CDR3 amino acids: CASSQDGSSDYTF. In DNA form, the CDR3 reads TGCGCCAGCAGCCAAGATGGGTCGTCAGACTACACCTTC.

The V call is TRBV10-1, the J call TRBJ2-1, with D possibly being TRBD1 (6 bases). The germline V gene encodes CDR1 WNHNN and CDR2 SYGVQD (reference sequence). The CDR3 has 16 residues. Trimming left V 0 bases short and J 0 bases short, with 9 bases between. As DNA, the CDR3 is TGCGCCAGCAGTGAGTCACAGGGCCGCTCCTACAATGAGCAGTTCTTC. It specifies CASSESQGRSYNEQFF.

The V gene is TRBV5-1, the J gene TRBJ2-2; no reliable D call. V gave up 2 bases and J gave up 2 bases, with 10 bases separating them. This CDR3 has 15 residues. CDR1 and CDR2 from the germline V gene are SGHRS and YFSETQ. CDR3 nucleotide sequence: TGCGCCAGCAGCTTCCAAGCGACAAACACCGGGGAGCTGTTTTTT. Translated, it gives CASSFQATNTGELFF.

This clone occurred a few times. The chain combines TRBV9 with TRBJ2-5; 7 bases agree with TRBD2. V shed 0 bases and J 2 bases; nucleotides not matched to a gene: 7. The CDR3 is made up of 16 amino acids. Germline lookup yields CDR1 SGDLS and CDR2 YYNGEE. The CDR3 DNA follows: TGTGCCAGCAGCGTAGGTGGAGGGACTACGCAAGAGACCCAGTACTTC. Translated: CASSVGGGTTQETQYF.

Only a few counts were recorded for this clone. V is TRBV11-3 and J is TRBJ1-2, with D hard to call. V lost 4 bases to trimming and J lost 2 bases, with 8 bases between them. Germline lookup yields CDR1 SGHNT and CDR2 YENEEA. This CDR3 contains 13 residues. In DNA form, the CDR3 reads TGTGCCAGCAGCTCCGGGCAAAACTATGGCTACACCTTC. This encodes CASSSGQNYGYTF.

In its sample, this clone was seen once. The CDR3 nucleotides read TGTGCCCCACGTACCACTATTCAGTACTTC. Translation: CAPRTTIQYF. The rearrangement joins TRBV21-1 to TRBJ2-4; TRBD2, the D gene given by the table, was not confirmed from the DNA. TRBV21-1 is deemed a pseudogene. The CDR3 covers 10 residues.

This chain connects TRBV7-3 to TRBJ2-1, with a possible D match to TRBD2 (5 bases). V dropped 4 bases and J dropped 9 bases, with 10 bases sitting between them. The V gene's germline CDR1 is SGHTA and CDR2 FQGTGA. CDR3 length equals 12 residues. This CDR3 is CASSYSGGEQFF. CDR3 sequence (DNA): TGTGCCAGCAGCTATTCAGGAGGTGAGCAGTTCTTC. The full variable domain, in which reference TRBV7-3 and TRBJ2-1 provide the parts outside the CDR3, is GAGVSQTPSNKVTEKGKYVELRCDPISGHTALYWYRQSLGQGPEFLIYFQGTGAADDSGLPNDRFFAVRPEGSVSTLKIQRTERGDSAVYLCASSYSGGEQFFGPGTRLTVL.

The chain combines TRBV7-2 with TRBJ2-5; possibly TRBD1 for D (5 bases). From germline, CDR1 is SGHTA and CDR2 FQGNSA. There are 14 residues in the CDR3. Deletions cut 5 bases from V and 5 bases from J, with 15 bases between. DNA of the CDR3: TGTGCCAGCAGCATAGGGGCTGTTCGGGAGACCCAGTACTTC. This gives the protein CASSIGAVRETQYF.